One sample yielded the 32 T cell receptor beta chains listed below, sequenced in a study of T-cell reconstitution after alpha-beta-depleted transplantation in children. Molecular barcoding with unique molecular identifiers was used for the TCRbeta library. TCRdb re-called the PCR reads through MiXCR, storing one row per CDR3 protein. The sample holds around 340,000 distinct CDR3 sequences; 13% are singletons and the top ten take 4% to 5.5%. This specimen was PBMCs, taken from the stem cell graft. All receptors derive from a human donor who donated a stem cell graft to a child with Fanconi anemia.

This clonotype turned up a few times. V usage is TRBV5-6 and J usage is TRBJ1-1; possibly TRBD1 for D (5 bases). Per the germline V gene, CDR1 is SGHDT and CDR2 is YYEEEE. The germline V and J ends were trimmed by 5 bases and 6 bases, with 17 bases remaining between them. The CDR3 spans 14 residues. CDR3 sequence: CASSWRGYNAEAFF. The CDR3 DNA reads TGTGCCAGCAGTTGGAGGGGTTATAACGCTGAAGCTTTCTTT.

This clonotype was counted ten times or more. This rearrangement joins TRBV7-9 to TRBJ2-7; possibly TRBD1 or TRBD2 for D (6 bases each). Between the trimmed V and J ends, which lost 2 bases and 6 bases, there was a span of 17 bases. The CDR3 spans 15 residues. In germline, CDR1 is SEHNR, CDR2 FQNEAQ (reference sequence). This CDR3 reads CASSLTGAGSAEQYF. The CDR3 bases are TGTGCCAGCAGCTTAACGGGGGCGGGGTCGGCCGAGCAGTACTTC.

This clonotype was counted between two and nine times. The chain couples TRBV12-3 or TRBV12-4 to TRBJ2-3; tentative D call: TRBD2 (5 bases). The CDR3 has 15 amino acids. The germline V and J ends were trimmed by 6 bases and 0 bases, with 13 bases remaining between them. CDR3 amino acids: CASRRPSGSTDTQYF. The DNA for the CDR3 is TGTGCCAGCAGGCGACCGAGCGGCAGCACAGATACGCAGTATTTT.

This sequence joins TRBV4-1 and TRBJ1-1, with 7 bases matching TRBD1. Germline values: CDR1 MGHRA, CDR2 YSYEKL. The CDR3 runs to 13 residues. With V trimmed by 0 bases and J by 14 bases, 9 bases remained unmatched. CDR3 DNA sequence: TGCGCCAGCAGCCAAGAGAGGGACAGCCTGAGGTTCTTT. Protein product: CASSQERDSLRFF.

CDR3 sequence (DNA): TGTGCCAGCAGTTTCTCAGTAGCGGGGGGAAGCTCCTACAATGAGCAGTTCTTC. Its protein is CASSFSVAGGSSYNEQFF. The V call is TRBV6-2 or TRBV6-3, the J call TRBJ2-1, with TRBD2 matching 10 bases. The germline V gene has CDR1 MNHEY and CDR2 SVGEGT. The CDR3 has 18 residues. V was pared by 4 bases and J by 0 bases, with 9 bases of the junction left unmatched.

This clonotype was found many times. The chain recombines TRBV20-1 with TRBJ2-3, with 7 bases aligning to TRBD2. V lost 0 bases and J lost 9; bases outside the gene matches: 12. Germline V gene sequence: CDR1 DFQATT, CDR2 SNEGSKA (reference sequence). The CDR3 has 15 residues. The chain's CDR3 is CSAREERGRSQTQYF. The CDR3 DNA reads as TGCAGTGCTAGAGAGGAGCGCGGGAGATCCCAGACGCAGTATTTT.

This sequence joins TRBV29-1 and TRBJ2-2; 12 bases are a match to TRBD2. Trimming at V came to 6 bases and at J to 3 bases, leaving 2 bases not matched to a gene. This CDR3 contains 14 residues. CDR1 is SQVTM, CDR2 ANQGSEA, per germline. CDR3 loop: CSVRTSGDTGELFF. Here the CDR3 DNA reads TGCAGCGTCCGGACTAGCGGGGACACCGGGGAGCTGTTTTTT.

This clonotype was counted between two and nine times. The genes are TRBV5-1 and TRBJ1-2, with a weak D call TRBD1 (6 bases). The CDR3 is 13 amino acids. V dropped 4 bases and J dropped 8 bases, with 15 bases sitting between them. The V gene's germline CDR1 is SGHRS and CDR2 YFSETQ. The CDR3 DNA reads as TGCGCCAGCAGCCCCGGCCACCAGGGGGGCTACACCTTC. Protein product: CASSPGHQGGYTF.

There are a few counts of this clonotype. The rearrangement uses TRBV3-1 and TRBJ1-5; possible D gene TRBD1, 5 bases. The germline V gene encodes CDR1 LGHDT and CDR2 YNNKEL (reference sequence). The CDR3 is 13 residues long. Trimming left V 1 base short and J 7 bases short, with 8 bases between. CDR3: CASSQGPGQPQHF. The CDR3 region has the DNA TGTGCCAGCAGCCAAGGGCCAGGGCAGCCCCAGCATTTT. The full variable domain, its missing parts supplied by reference TRBV3-1 and TRBJ1-5, is DTAVSQTPKYLVTQMGNDKSIKCEQNLGHDTMYWYKQDSKKFLKIMFSYNNKELIINETVPNRFSPKSPDKAHLNLHINSLELGDSAVYFCASSQGPGQPQHFGDGTRLSIL.

This clonotype was recorded at least ten times. The CDR3 DNA is TGCAGTGCTAGGGGCCTCCCTAGCACAGATACGCAGTATTTT. As protein: CSARGLPSTDTQYF. The chain joins TRBV20-1 to TRBJ2-3; D unresolved. V shed 3 bases and J shed 0 bases, with 10 bases lying between them. Germline V CDR1 and CDR2: DFQATT, SNEGSKA (reference sequence). This CDR3 comprises 14 residues.

This clonotype has more than one count but fewer than ten. This chain links TRBV7-9 with TRBJ2-7; a possible D gene is TRBD1 (5 bases). CDR1 is SEHNR and CDR2 is FQNEAQ in the germline V gene (reference sequence). This CDR3 has 14 residues. V lost 6 bases and J 4 bases, leaving 16 bases between the germline ends. Here the CDR3 reads CASSSPFTGYEQYV. The CDR3 DNA follows: TGTGCCAGCAGTTCCCCGTTTACAGGTTACGAGCAGTACGTC.

The chain employs TRBV4-3 and TRBJ2-1, with 11 bases aligning to TRBD2. The germline gives CDR1 LGHNA, CDR2 YSLEER. With 4 bases clipped from V and 7 bases from J, the junction kept 9 bases outside the gene matches. The CDR3 length is 16 residues. The CDR3 loop reads CASSRRGSGGANEQFF. The CDR3 DNA is TGCGCCAGCAGCCGACGGGGTAGCGGGGGGGCGAATGAGCAGTTCTTC.

This clonotype was counted a few times. The V gene is TRBV5-5, the J gene TRBJ1-1; D not certain. The germline gives CDR1 SGHKS, CDR2 YYEKEE (reference sequence). The V end lost 6 bases, the J end lost 6 bases, and 15 bases lay between the germline ends. This CDR3 is built from 13 residues. The CDR3 sequence is CASTGHWVAEAFF. The CDR3 DNA follows: TGTGCCAGCACCGGCCATTGGGTGGCTGAAGCTTTCTTT.

Only a few counts were recorded for this clonotype. The chain couples TRBV7-2 to TRBJ2-1; 11 bases line up with TRBD2. This CDR3 spans 16 amino acids. The germline CDR1 and CDR2 sequences are SGHTA and FQGNSA. Trimming removed 3 bases from V and 9 bases from J; junction bases left unmatched: 10. The CDR3 loop reads CASSFLNSGGASEQFF. As DNA, the CDR3 is TGTGCCAGCAGCTTCCTCAATAGCGGGGGGGCAAGTGAGCAGTTCTTC.

This rearrangement joins TRBV27 to TRBJ2-1; 9 bases are shared with TRBD1. The V segment lost 0 bases and the J segment 5 bases; nucleotides outside the gene matches: 5. This CDR3 has 16 amino acids. CDR1 and CDR2 from the germline V gene are MNHEY and SMNVEV (reference sequence). The CDR3 bases are TGTGCCAGCAGTTTATCAGGGACAGGGCCCAACAATGAGCAGTTCTTC. It translates to CASSLSGTGPNNEQFF.

The chain recombines TRBV7-6 with TRBJ2-5; D perhaps matches TRBD2 (6 bases). The V and J ends lost 5 bases and 5 bases respectively, with 12 bases between them. Per the germline V gene, CDR1 is SGHVS and CDR2 is FNYEAQ. The CDR3 sequence is 13 residues long. Here the CDR3 DNA reads TGTGCCAGCAGCCCGCGAGGGAGGGAGACCCAGTACTTC. It yields the protein CASSPRGRETQYF. Drawing the rest from reference TRBV7-6 and TRBJ2-5, the complete variable domain is GAGVSQSPRYKVTKRGQDVALRCDPISGHVSLYWYRQALGQGPEFLTYFNYEAQQDKSGLPNDRFSAERPEGSISTLTIQRTEQRDSAMYRCASSPRGRETQYFGPGTRLLVL.

The rearrangement links TRBV20-1 to TRBJ2-2; no definite D call. CDR1 and CDR2 from the germline V gene are DFQATT and SNEGSKA (reference sequence). V was shortened by 0 bases and J by 6 bases, with 11 bases between the two germline ends. The CDR3 covers 14 residues. The CDR3 DNA is TGCAGTGCTAGAGATGTTCTTGGGGCCGGGGAGCTGTTTTTT. This encodes CSARDVLGAGELFF.

Many counts were recorded for this clonotype. The V and J genes are TRBV15 and TRBJ1-4; D is possibly TRBD1 (5 bases). V dropped 3 bases and J dropped 6 bases, with 11 bases sitting between them. Germline V lookup: CDR1 LNHNV, CDR2 YYDKDF (reference sequence). This CDR3 region has 14 residues. CDR3 DNA: TGTGCCACCAGCAGTGCAGGGAGCGATGAAAAACTGTTTTTT. Its translation: CATSSAGSDEKLFF.

In its sample, this clonotype was seen a few times. The chain joins TRBV4-3 to TRBJ2-2; 11 bases fit TRBD2. The V gene's germline CDR1 is LGHNA and CDR2 YSLEER. This CDR3 is 15 amino acids long. The junction had 5 bases not matched to a gene; V was cut back by 0 bases and J by 11 bases. CDR3 DNA sequence: TGCGCCAGCAGCCAAGATAGCGGGGGGGCAGGCGAGCTGTTTTTT. The encoded protein is CASSQDSGGAGELFF.

This clonotype showed up many times. This chain links TRBV18 with TRBJ2-7, with D uncertain. V lost 3 bases and J 3 bases, leaving 9 bases between the germline ends. This CDR3 comprises 13 residues. Germline values: CDR1 KGHSH, CDR2 LQKENI. The CDR3, as DNA: TGTGCCAGCTCACCTCAACCAAACTACGAGCAGTACTTC. Its translation is CASSPQPNYEQYF.

This clonotype has at least ten counts. The rearrangement joins TRBV4-3 to TRBJ1-5; no firm D call. Germline CDR1 LGHNA, CDR2 YSLEER. CDR3 size: 13 residues. Between the trimmed V and J ends, which lost 4 bases and 4 bases, there was a span of 8 bases. CDR3 loop: CASSLQRNQPQHF. CDR3 coding DNA: TGCGCCAGCAGCCTACAAAGGAATCAGCCCCAGCATTTT.

This clonotype was seen repeatedly, ten times or more. The CDR3, as DNA: TGCAGCGCGACCGGGACTACCTACAATGAGCAGTTCTTC. Encoded protein: CSATGTTYNEQFF. The V and J genes are TRBV29-1 and TRBJ2-1; 7 bases agree with TRBD2. The CDR3 is 13 residues long. V lost 7 bases and J lost 2; bases outside the gene matches: 5. Germline V gene sequence: CDR1 SQVTM, CDR2 ANQGSEA.

At least ten counts were recorded for this clonotype. This sequence joins TRBV7-9 and TRBJ2-3; no firm D call. The CDR3 has 16 amino acids. V lost 0 bases to trimming and J lost 6 bases, with 16 bases between them. The germline gives CDR1 SEHNR, CDR2 FQNEAQ (reference sequence). CDR3 region: CASSLAGPPESDTQYF. In DNA form, the CDR3 reads TGTGCCAGCAGCTTAGCTGGACCCCCAGAGAGCGATACGCAGTATTTT.

This clonotype was observed a few times. The chain links TRBV6-5 to TRBJ1-2; the D gene is possibly TRBD1 (5 bases). V was trimmed by 6 bases and J by 8 bases, leaving 13 bases between them. Germline V lookup: CDR1 MNHEY, CDR2 SVGAGI. The CDR3 covers 12 residues. The CDR3 nucleotides are TGTGCCAGCAGGGACACACCGGGCGGCTACACCTTC. Translated: CASRDTPGGYTF.

Only a few counts were recorded for this clonotype. The chain couples TRBV5-1 to TRBJ1-1, with 8 positions matching TRBD1. Losses at the gene ends were 0 bases for V and 0 bases for J; bases not matched to a gene: 7. The germline gives CDR1 SGHRS, CDR2 YFSETQ. The CDR3 runs to 17 residues. The CDR3 nucleotides read TGCGCCAGCAGCTTGGGGGACAGGCTAAGGATGAACACTGAAGCTTTCTTT. Translated: CASSLGDRLRMNTEAFF.

The J gene is TRBJ2-7, the V gene TRBV29-1; D is uncertain. CDR1 is SQVTM and CDR2 is ANQGSEA in the germline V gene. V was clipped by 5 bases and J by 2 bases, with 7 bases between them. The CDR3 is made up of 11 amino acids. DNA of the CDR3: TGCAGCGTTTCTGATCCCTACGAGCAGTACTTC. Translated: CSVSDPYEQYF.

This clonotype was found many times. V is TRBV7-2 and J is TRBJ2-5; a possible D gene is TRBD2 (5 bases). CDR1 is SGHTA and CDR2 is FQGNSA in the germline V gene. This CDR3 has 14 amino acids. Trimming took 5 bases from V and 3 from J, leaving 13 bases between them. CDR3 bases: TGTGCCAGCAGCCCCCAGTCGGGAAAAGAGACCCAGTACTTC. It yields the protein CASSPQSGKETQYF. The full variable domain, with the rest looked up from reference TRBV7-2 and TRBJ2-5, is GAGVSQSPSNKVTEKGKDVELRCDPISGHTALYWYRQSLGQGLEFLIYFQGNSAPDKSGLPSDRFSAERTGGSVSTLTIQRTQQEDSAVYLCASSPQSGKETQYFGPGTRLLVL.

The table lists this clonotype with many counts. The V call is TRBV6-6, the J call TRBJ1-1; D gene unclear. Germline V lookup: CDR1 MNHNY, CDR2 SVGAGI (reference sequence). The CDR3 is made up of 13 amino acids. The germline V and J ends were trimmed by 2 bases and 1 base, with 5 bases remaining between them. DNA for the CDR3: TGTGCCAGCAGTTACGGTCAGAACACTGAAGCTTTCTTT. It codes for CASSYGQNTEAFF.

This sequence joins TRBV3-1 and TRBJ1-3; D is ambiguous. V lost 5 bases and J lost 7, with 12 bases in between. Germline-derived CDR1 and CDR2 are LGHDT and YNNKEL (reference sequence). The CDR3 runs 13 residues. Written as DNA, the CDR3 is TGTGCCAGCAGCGAAAGGCCGACCAACACCATATATTTT. Protein product: CASSERPTNTIYF.

The rearrangement joins TRBV7-3 to TRBJ2-7; 12 nucleotides agree with TRBD1. The V gene end was trimmed by 5 bases and the J gene end by 2 bases; junction bases not matched to a gene: 4. Germline lookup yields CDR1 SGHTA and CDR2 FQGTGA. The CDR3 covers 15 residues. Here the CDR3 DNA reads TGTGCCAGCAGCGCCGGGACAGGGGGCACCTACGAGCAGTACTTC. Its translation: CASSAGTGGTYEQYF.

This clonotype has a handful of counts. CDR3 nucleotide sequence: TGCGCCAGCAGCTTGGCCTTGTGGGGTGGCGGTTCAGATACGCAGTATTTT. Its translation is CASSLALWGGGSDTQYF. The J gene is TRBJ2-3, the V gene TRBV5-1; D unresolved. This CDR3 comprises 17 residues. The V end lost 0 bases, the J end lost 4 bases, and 18 bases lay between the germline ends. Germline-derived CDR1 and CDR2 are SGHRS and YFSETQ.

This chain connects TRBV14 to TRBJ2-5, with D possibly matching TRBD1 (5 bases). V lost 0 bases and J lost 1, with 9 bases in between. Germline V CDR1 and CDR2: SGHDN, FVKESK. CDR3 length equals 15 residues. CDR3 loop: CASSQDRVPQETQYF. The CDR3 DNA follows: TGTGCCAGCAGCCAAGACAGGGTCCCCCAAGAGACCCAGTACTTC.